This T cell receptor beta chain was identified in a study of control samples from healthy donors and cancer patients. Profiling relied on immunoSEQ multiplex PCR, and the TCRdb table lists in-frame clones only, not all of them. The sample holds around 71,000 clones; less than 95% are singletons and the top ten take about 1.2%. Sequenced input: PBMCs. The clonotype was recovered from a woman aged 45-65 years with colorectal cancer.

CDR3 bases: TGTGCCAGCAGCGACAACGGGAATACGCAGTATTTT. This encodes CASSDNGNTQYF. The chain carries TRBV7-9 and TRBJ2-3; D is perhaps TRBD2 (5 bases). The germline V gene encodes CDR1 SEHNR and CDR2 FQNEAQ (reference sequence). CDR3 length equals 12 residues. Trimming left V 5 bases short and J 7 bases short, with 10 bases between.